This entry describes one T cell receptor (beta chain). Antigen unknown. Per germline, CDR1 SNHLY and CDR2 FYNNEI. This CDR3 spans 16 amino acids. The V gene end was trimmed by 3 bases and the J gene end by 5 bases; junction bases not matched to a gene: 7. The source of the sample is a study of T-cell memory formation after mild COVID-19. Study in general: Largely, the TCR clusters proved donor specific.

TCRdb re-analysed the 5' RACE reads in MiXCR, keeping a single row per CDR3 protein. This sample carries 350,000 to 400,000 distinct CDR3 sequences, approximately 15% of them seen once, and the ten largest clones take around 22%. Findings of the study overall: CD4+ clones that contracted lay mainly in CM and EM; CD8+ ones lay in EMRA. Pre-infection memory showed some responding clones, and this suggested that cross-reactive memory joined.

This TCR was recovered from a man between 18 and 29 years old who had mild COVID-19 (a few samples of this study predate the infection). Cell type and time point are not known. The sequenced sample consisted of PBMCs or a T cell subset sorted from them (not recorded which). V is TRBV2 and J is TRBJ2-3; 11 nucleotides match TRBD1. The CDR3 reads CASSDRTGGLGDTQYF. The CDR3 DNA sequence: TGTGCCAGCAGTGATAGGACAGGGGGCTTAGGAGATACGCAGTATTTT.